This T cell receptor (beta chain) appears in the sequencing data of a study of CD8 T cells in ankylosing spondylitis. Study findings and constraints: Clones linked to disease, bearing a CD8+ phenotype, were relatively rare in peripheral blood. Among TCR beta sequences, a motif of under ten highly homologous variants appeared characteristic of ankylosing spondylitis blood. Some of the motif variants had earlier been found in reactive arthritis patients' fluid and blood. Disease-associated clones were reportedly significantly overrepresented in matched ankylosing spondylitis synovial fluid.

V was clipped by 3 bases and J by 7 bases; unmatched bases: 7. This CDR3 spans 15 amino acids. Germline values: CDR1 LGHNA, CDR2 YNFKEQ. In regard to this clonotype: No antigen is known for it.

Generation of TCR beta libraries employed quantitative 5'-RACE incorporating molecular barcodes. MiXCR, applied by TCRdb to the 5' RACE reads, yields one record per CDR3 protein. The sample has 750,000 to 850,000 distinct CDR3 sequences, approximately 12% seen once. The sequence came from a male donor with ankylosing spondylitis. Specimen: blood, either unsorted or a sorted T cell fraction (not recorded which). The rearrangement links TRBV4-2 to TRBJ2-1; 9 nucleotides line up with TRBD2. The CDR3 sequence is CASSHAGGLGNEQFF. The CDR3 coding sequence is TGTGCCAGCAGCCACGCGGGGGGGCTGGGGAATGAGCAGTTCTTC.